This is a list of T cell receptor beta chains from one sample in a study of human T cells and chemical hapten exposure. TCRdb re-derived calls from the RACE reads in MiXCR, one entry per CDR3 protein. The repertoire has 90,000 to 120,000 distinct CDR3 sequences, 11% of them found once; the top ten carry 3.5%. Sequencing used whole blood, obtained in connection with sensitization to the hapten diphenylcyclopropenone (DPC). These TCRs come from a woman between 40 and 55 years old with alopecia areata. Some clones in this sample may be carry-over from other donors' samples. CDR3s include the opening cysteine and the closing phenylalanine or tryptophan. The order of the fields is J gene, clone size, D gene, V gene, CDR3 DNA, CDR3 protein. The D gene is left open where the match is weak. Clone size is not always given. Where it is, it says once, few, many or a class for expanded clones.

>TRBJ1-1|many|TRBD1|TRBV7-8
TGTGCCAGCAGTGCCCGGGACAGGGGGCGGGGTACTGAAGCTTTCTTT
CASSARDRGRGTEAFF
>TRBJ2-7|NA|NA|TRBV29-1
TGCAGCGTTGGTGGGAGCTACGAGCAGTACTTC
CSVGGSYEQYF
>TRBJ2-2|many|TRBD2|TRBV2
TGTGCCAGCATTCCACGACTAGCGGGAGGCACCGGGGAGCTGTTTTTT
CASIPRLAGGTGELFF
>TRBJ1-1|NA|NA|TRBV15
TGTGCCACCAGTAAGAGACAGCGACTGAACACTGAAGCTTTCTTT
CATSKRQRLNTEAFF
>TRBJ1-5|few|TRBD1|TRBV5-5
TGTGCCAGCAGCTCAGGGGGCGCGGGGCAGCCCCAGCATTTT
CASSSGGAGQPQHF
>TRBJ2-7|few|NA|TRBV20-1
TGCAGTGCTAGAGATGTGAGGGGGGTCTCCTACGAGCAGTACTTC
CSARDVRGVSYEQYF
>TRBJ2-1|NA|TRBD1|TRBV7-2
TGTGCCAGCAGCTTAGGGGGTGGGACAGGGGCTTATGAGCAGTTCTTC
CASSLGGGTGAYEQFF
>TRBJ1-1|few|NA|TRBV10-1
TGCGCCAGCAGCCCGCTGGTGGGGGCTGAAGCTTTCTTT
CASSPLVGAEAFF
>TRBJ2-3|NA|NA|TRBV6-5
TGTGCCAGCAGTTACCCTCCGGGCACAGATACGCAGTATTTT
CASSYPPGTDTQYF
>TRBJ2-4|few|NA|TRBV12-3/TRBV12-4
TGTGCCAGCAGATTAACAGGGCTAGCCAAAAACATTCAGTACTTC
CASRLTGLAKNIQYF
>TRBJ2-5|many|NA|TRBV7-9
TGTGCCAGCAGCTTAGGCGGGCTCCAAGAGACCCAGTACTTC
CASSLGGLQETQYF
>TRBJ2-7|many|NA|TRBV6-2/TRBV6-3
TGTGCCAGCAGTTACTCACAGGGTTCCTACGAGCAGTACTTC
CASSYSQGSYEQYF
>TRBJ1-1|few|NA|TRBV11-2
TGTGCCTGCTCCCGAGGCGTCGAAGCTTTCTTT
CACSRGVEAFF
>TRBJ1-1|few|TRBD1|TRBV6-5
TGTGCCAGCAGTAGCCCCGGGACAGAAATTGAAGCTTTCTTT
CASSSPGTEIEAFF
>TRBJ1-4|many|NA|TRBV4-3
TGCGCCAGCAGCCAAGATGGGGTGTTTAATGAAAAACTGTTTTTT
CASSQDGVFNEKLFF
>TRBJ2-7|NA|NA|TRBV7-2
TGTGCCAGCAGCTTATTGACACACTCCTACGAGCAGTACTTC
CASSLLTHSYEQYF
>TRBJ1-5|few|TRBD1|TRBV23-1
TGCGCCAGCAGTCAAGCGACAGGGTGCAATCAGCCCCAGCATTTT
CASSQATGCNQPQHF
>TRBJ1-1|few|NA|TRBV6-5
TGTGCCAGCAGGCATGGGTTAATGAACACTGAAGCTTTCTTT
CASRHGLMNTEAFF
>TRBJ1-5|few|NA|TRBV7-2
TGTGCCAGCAGCTTAGGGAGGGAGAGCAATCAGCCCCAGCATTTT
CASSLGRESNQPQHF
>TRBJ1-5|few|NA|TRBV12-3/TRBV12-4
TGTGCCAGCTGTCGGCAGCGAGATCAGCCCCAGCATTTT
CASCRQRDQPQHF
>TRBJ2-5|many|TRBD2|TRBV3-1
TGTGCCAGCAGCCTCGGACTAGCGGGATTTGAGACCCAGTACTTC
CASSLGLAGFETQYF
>TRBJ2-5|few|NA|TRBV6-6
TGTGCCAGCAGTTACTCGGCCGGGGTGGTCGCAGAGACCCAGTACTTC
CASSYSAGVVAETQYF
>TRBJ2-5|few|NA|TRBV6-5
NA
CASSSSTGEETQYF
>TRBJ2-1|few|TRBD1|TRBV27
TGTGCCAGCAGTCCCAGGGGGCCCTACAATGAGCAGTTCTTC
CASSPRGPYNEQFF
>TRBJ2-1|many|NA|TRBV12-3/TRBV12-4
TGTGCCAGCACCTCGTTGGGGGAGGATGAGCAGTTCTTC
CASTSLGEDEQFF
>TRBJ1-5|NA|NA|TRBV12-3/TRBV12-4
TGTGCCAGCAGGTTGTTTGGTAGCCTTGATGTCAATCAGCCCCAGCATTTT
CASRLFGSLDVNQPQHF
>TRBJ2-1|few|NA|TRBV7-9
TGTGCCAGCAGCTTGGAGAGGCACAATGAGCAGTTCTTC
CASSLERHNEQFF
>TRBJ2-7|NA|NA|TRBV6-2/TRBV6-3
TGTGCCAGCAGTAGGGTCTCCTACGAGCAGTACTTC
CASSRVSYEQYF
>TRBJ2-1|many|TRBD2|TRBV29-1
TGCAGCGTTGAAGATGGCGGGGGGGCCAATGAGCAGTTCTTC
CSVEDGGGANEQFF
>TRBJ2-1|NA|TRBD2|TRBV27
TGTGCCAGCAGTTGGGCTAGCGGGGGGCCCCTGGGGCACAATGAGCAGTTCTTC
CASSWASGGPLGHNEQFF
>TRBJ2-7|many|TRBD2|TRBV11-2
TGTGCCAGCAGCCTAACAACTAGCGGGGCCGACGAGCAGTACTTC
CASSLTTSGADEQYF
>TRBJ1-1|many|NA|TRBV6-2/TRBV6-3
TGTGCCAGCAGTTACGATCCCGTTCGCACTGAAGCTTTCTTT
CASSYDPVRTEAFF
>TRBJ1-1|few|TRBD1|TRBV7-9
TGTGCCAGCAGCGAAGAGGGGGCTGTGGCTTTCTTT
CASSEEGAVAFF
>TRBJ1-6|few|NA|TRBV27
TGTGCCAGCAGTTTAAGGCTGAGCCCCCTCCACTTT
CASSLRLSPLHF
>TRBJ1-1|few|NA|TRBV5-4
TGTGCCAGCAGCTTGGCCGGGGGGTTGAACACTGAAGCTTTCTTT
CASSLAGGLNTEAFF
>TRBJ2-3|NA|NA|TRBV12-3/TRBV12-4
TGTGCCAGCAGTTTAAGCCAGCCAGATACGCAGTATTTT
CASSLSQPDTQYF
>TRBJ2-1|many|NA|TRBV5-6
TGTGCCAGCAGCTTGAAGGGGGGAAATGAGCAGTTCTTC
CASSLKGGNEQFF
>TRBJ2-3|many|TRBD2|TRBV7-2
TGTGCCAGCAGCCCGTTAGGCGGGGGGGGAAGCACAGATACGCAGTATTTT
CASSPLGGGGSTDTQYF
>TRBJ2-1|few|TRBD1|TRBV5-4
TGTGCCAGCAGCTTGGAGGACAGGGACAATGAGCAGTTCTTC
CASSLEDRDNEQFF
>TRBJ1-2|many|TRBD1|TRBV7-9
TGTGCCAGCAGCGGGGACAGGGACGCCGGCTACACCTTC
CASSGDRDAGYTF
>TRBJ2-5|NA|TRBD2|TRBV11-2
TGTGCCAGCAGCTTCGGGACTAGCGGGAGAAACCAAGAGACCCAGTACTTC
CASSFGTSGRNQETQYF
>TRBJ1-5|many|NA|TRBV6-2/TRBV6-3
TGTGCCAGCAGTTACGGAGGCCGTTATAGCAATCAGCCCCAGCATTTT
CASSYGGRYSNQPQHF
>TRBJ1-5|few|NA|TRBV6-1
TGTGCCAGCAGTGTAAATAGGCGCAATCAGCCCCAGCATTTT
CASSVNRRNQPQHF
>TRBJ1-5|many|NA|TRBV25-1
TGTGCCAGCAGTGGACACTCAGATCAGCCCCAGCATTTT
CASSGHSDQPQHF
>TRBJ2-5|NA|NA|TRBV7-9
TGTGCCAGCAGCTTAGGGGACGGGGCCCAAGAGACCCAGTACTTC
CASSLGDGAQETQYF
>TRBJ2-3|NA|NA|TRBV7-2
TGTGCCAGCAGCTCACCGAATCAGAATACGCAGTATTTT
CASSSPNQNTQYF
>TRBJ1-5|NA|NA|TRBV12-3/TRBV12-4
TGTGCCAGCAGTACAGGACTCAATCAGCCCCAGCATTTT
CASSTGLNQPQHF
>TRBJ1-3|few|NA|TRBV5-1
TGCGCCAGCAGCCCCGGGCGTTCAACGGGATCCATATATTTT
CASSPGRSTGSIYF
>TRBJ2-1|NA|NA|TRBV5-1
TGCGCCAGCAGCTTGGCAGCTAGAAAGCAGTTCTTC
CASSLAARKQFF
>TRBJ1-6|many|NA|TRBV7-2
TGTGCCAGCAGCTTAGCTTTCGACAGAAAGAATAATTCACCCCTCCACTTT
CASSLAFDRKNNSPLHF
>TRBJ2-6|NA|NA|TRBV4-1
TGCGCGTCAAGGGGGGCCACTGGGGCCAACGTCCTGACTTTC
CASRGATGANVLTF
>TRBJ2-2|many|NA|TRBV7-3
TGTGCCAGCAGCCCAGGGGCCCCGAACACCGGGGAGCTGTTTTTT
CASSPGAPNTGELFF
>TRBJ1-2|NA|NA|TRBV5-6
TGTGCCAGCAGCCCACAAGGAACTAATGGCTACACCTTC
CASSPQGTNGYTF
>TRBJ2-5|many|TRBD2|TRBV7-9
TGTGCCAGCAGCTTGCTAGCGGGGGTGTGGGAGACCCAGTACTTC
CASSLLAGVWETQYF
>TRBJ2-6|many|TRBD1|TRBV20-1
TGCAGTGCTGCAGACAGGGGAGCTGGGGCCAACGTCCTGACTTTC
CSAADRGAGANVLTF
>TRBJ2-4|many|NA|TRBV19
TGTGCCACCATAGACAGCCAAAGAGCCAAAAACATTCAGTACTTC
CATIDSQRAKNIQYF
>TRBJ2-1|NA|TRBD2|TRBV9
TGTGCCAGCAGCGTAGGTAGCGGGGGGTTCAATGAGCAGTTCTTC
CASSVGSGGFNEQFF
>TRBJ2-3|few|TRBD2|TRBV29-1
TGCAGCGTTGAATTAGCGGGAGGGCGACCGGCGCAGTATTTT
CSVELAGGRPAQYF
>TRBJ2-4|few|NA|TRBV6-5
TGTGCCAGCAGTCCCCAGGAGGCCAAAAACATTCAGTACTTC
CASSPQEAKNIQYF
>TRBJ1-5|many|NA|TRBV6-6
TGTGCCAGCAGTTACAGTAGCAATCAGCCCCAGCATTTT
CASSYSSNQPQHF